This T cell receptor beta chain was found in a study of T cell repertoires in cytomegalovirus infection. TCRdb re-analysed the reads in MiXCR, keeping a single row per CDR3 protein. Among more than 650,000 distinct CDR3 sequences listed, less than 40% were seen once. CDR3 size: 13 residues. Germline loops: CDR1 SGHTA, CDR2 FQGNSA. Trimming pared 5 bases from V and 9 bases from J, leaving 16 bases between. This clonotype was observed many times. The genes are TRBV7-2 and TRBJ2-5, with D maybe TRBD1 (6 bases). The sequenced material came from PBMCs. This receptor was obtained from a human donor in good health (CMV status not recorded). Some clones in this sample may be carry-over from other donors' samples. Here the CDR3 DNA reads TGTGCCAGCAGCAGGGGGTCCAAGAGACCCCAGTACTTC. Translation: CASSRGSKRPQYF.